This T cell receptor (beta chain) comes out of a study of cytomegalovirus exposure and HLA in healthy donors. Points from the study as a whole: A later examination showed that TCR association rates differed by HLA locus, with DRB1 most and HLA-C fewest. A later analysis linked a missense variant in DCLRE1C to the trimming of TCR beta V and J genes. In vitro data verified three CMV-associated chains as specific for CMV antigens.

CDR1 SGDLS and CDR2 YYNGEE come from the germline V gene. The CDR3 covers 15 residues. Between the trimmed V and J ends, which lost 2 bases and 4 bases, there was a span of 15 bases. In regard to this clone: Its antigen is undetermined.

This PCR relied on a set of 60 Vbeta primers and 13 Jbeta primers. Sequencing used immunoSEQ multiplex PCR; TCRdb keeps in-frame clones, though not all of them. The sample has under 150,000 clones, about three quarters seen once. The chain employs TRBV9 and TRBJ2-5, with a tentative D call TRBD2 (6 bases). The source material was PBMCs. The source is a woman aged 40 to 50 in good health and CMV-seronegative. This chain's CDR3 is CASSVTGASGETQYF. The CDR3, as DNA: TGTGCCAGCAGCGTTACGGGAGCGTCCGGAGAGACCCAGTACTTC.